One and the same sample provided the 17 T cell receptor beta chains below, sequenced in a study of tumor-infiltrating lymphocytes in primary liver carcinoma. The authors made TCR beta cDNA from around 500 ng total RNA with a constant-region primer. Slightly modified ARM-PCR, run as three nested multiplex PCR rounds, produced the TCR beta libraries. Rounds one and two of PCR, each of roughly 10 cycles, were primed with TRBV1-TRBV30 forward primers and a C-beta reverse primer. TCRdb re-called the multiplex PCR reads through MiXCR, storing one row per CDR3 protein. The sample has 300,000 to 350,000 distinct CDR3 sequences, less than 75% seen once; the top ten hold about 6.5%. Blood RNA was derived from unsorted whole blood, and germline DNA was extracted too. Sequencing was performed on peripheral blood. These receptor sequences come from a man aged 35 to 55 with primary liver carcinoma and hepatitis B virus infection.

In the case of this clonotype: A read error may explain this, as a much larger clone is one base away. The rearrangement joins TRBV6-6 to TRBJ1-2; no clear D. The germline V gene encodes CDR1 MNHNY and CDR2 SVGAGI (reference sequence). This CDR3 comprises 11 residues. The CDR3 here is CVSRRDYGYTF. DNA for the CDR3: TGTGTCAGCAGGAGGGACTATGGCTACACCTTC.

In regard to this clonotype: A much larger clone lies a single base off, so this may be a read error. The chain joins TRBV4-1 to TRBJ2-3; 9 bases fit TRBD2. The CDR3 consists of 16 residues. Germline CDR1 is MGHRA and CDR2 is YSYEKL. The CDR3 sequence is CASSQLTSGGTETQYF. In DNA, the CDR3 is TGCGCCAGCAGCCAGCTGACTAGCGGTGGAACAGAAACGCAGTATTTT.

The chain joins TRBV6-2 or TRBV6-3 to TRBJ2-1; 8 nucleotides match TRBD1. The germline V gene encodes CDR1 MNHEY and CDR2 SVGEGT. The ends lost 2 bases at V and 8 bases at J; junction bases unmatched: 5. CDR3 length: 14 amino acids. DNA for the CDR3: TGTGCCAGCAGTTACCAGGACAGGGAACATGAGCAGTTCTTC. Encoded protein: CASSYQDREHEQFF.

Comments on this clonotype: Because the CDR3 is missing its conserved closing phenylalanine or tryptophan, this is likely a read error. This chain links TRBV11-2 with TRBJ2-4; D perhaps matches TRBD1 (5 bases). Germline V gene sequence: CDR1 SGHAT, CDR2 FQNNGV. The CDR3 consists of 14 residues. V dropped 2 bases and J dropped 12 bases, with 17 bases sitting between them. The CDR3 here is CASSLRGNRKGQYV. CDR3 coding DNA: TGTGCCAGCAGCTTAAGGGGCAACCGCAAGGGTCAGTACGTC.

About this clonotype: A much larger clone is a single base away; this may be a read error. V usage is TRBV12-3 or TRBV12-4 and J usage is TRBJ2-1; 10 nucleotides match TRBD2. The CDR3 sequence is 19 residues long. As DNA, the CDR3 is TGTGTCAGCAGTCTTTCCGGGACTAGCGCGTTGAGCTCCTACAATGAGCAGTTCTTC. Translated, it gives CVSSLSGTSALSSYNEQFF.

V usage is TRBV11-2 and J usage is TRBJ2-3; D gene unclear. The CDR3 loop spans 13 amino acids. Trimming cost V 3 bases and J 11 bases, with 15 bases left between them. Germline CDR1 is SGHAT and CDR2 is FQNNGV. CDR3 nucleotide sequence: TGTGCCAGCAGCTTCATGGGGTTTGACAAGCAGTATTTT. Translating gives CASSFMGFDKQYF.

In the case of this clonotype: This sequence may be a read error, since a much larger clone differs from it by one base. The chain couples TRBV6-5 to TRBJ1-2, with unresolved D. The CDR3 length is 15 residues. Germline V gives CDR1 MNHEY, CDR2 SVGAGI. The germline V and J ends were trimmed by 10 bases and 0 bases, with 18 bases remaining between them. In DNA, the CDR3 is TGTGCCAACACCTCCCCTGGCCGAGCTAACTATGGCTACACCTTC. Translation: CANTSPGRANYGYTF.

This clonotype was seen at least ten times. CDR3 DNA sequence: TGTGCCAGCAGCAACAGGGATTTATACACTGAAGCTTTCTTT. Translating it yields CASSNRDLYTEAFF. The rearrangement links TRBV6-5 to TRBJ1-1, with D perhaps TRBD1 (6 bases). The CDR3 loop spans 14 amino acids. The germline V gene encodes CDR1 MNHEY and CDR2 SVGAGI. V dropped 6 bases and J dropped 3 bases, with 14 bases sitting between them.

This clonotype was detected once. One end of the junction varies from germline; a read error may be responsible. The rearrangement joins TRBV11-1 to TRBJ2-5, with 10 nucleotides matching TRBD1. The CDR3 is 16 residues long. Germline V gene sequence: CDR1 SGHAT, CDR2 FQDESV (reference sequence). The CDR3, as DNA: TGTGCCAGCAGCCAAGGACAGGGGGTAATTCAAGAGACCCGGTACTTC. This sequence encodes CASSQGQGVIQETRYF.

The V gene is TRBV11-2, the J gene TRBJ1-2; possible D gene TRBD1, 5 bases. The CDR3 is made up of 12 amino acids. Germline V CDR1 and CDR2: SGHAT, FQNNGV. The V and J ends lost 6 bases and 10 bases respectively, with 15 bases between them. The CDR3 nucleotides are TGTGCCAGCAGGTTGGGGGGACCCGACTACACCTTC. Its protein product is CASRLGGPDYTF.

In regard to this clonotype: A clone one base away is much larger, so this may be a read error. V is TRBV5-5 and J is TRBJ2-4, with D possibly TRBD1 on 7 matching bases. Germline V gene sequence: CDR1 SGHKS, CDR2 YYEKEE (reference sequence). The CDR3 has 19 residues. This CDR3 is CASSPIRTDRVLAKNTQYF. CDR3 bases: TGTGCCAGCAGCCCGATAAGAACAGACAGGGTACTAGCCAAAAACACTCAGTACTTC.

This sequence joins TRBV4-2 and TRBJ1-1; 8 nucleotides agree with TRBD1. CDR1 and CDR2 (germline): LGHNA, YNFKEQ. The CDR3 has 16 residues. Trimming at V came to 0 bases and at J to 6 bases, leaving 9 bases not matched to a gene. CDR3 sequence (DNA): TGTGCCAGCAGCCAAGATAGGGGCAGGGGGCAGGCTGAAGCTTTCTTT. It translates to CASSQDRGRGQAEAFF.

About this clonotype: A much larger clone sits a single nucleotide away, making a read error possible. The chain couples TRBV10-3 to TRBJ2-2; 9 bases fit TRBD2. This CDR3 has 16 amino acids. In germline, CDR1 is ENHRY, CDR2 SYGVKD. J gave up 7 bases and V 7 bases, and 13 bases lay outside the gene matches. CDR3 sequence (DNA): TGTGCCATCAAATCGGGAGCGGGAGGAGAAAACGGGGAGCTGTTTTTT. Its protein is CAIKSGAGGENGELFF.

In the case of this clonotype: One end of the junction does not line up with germline, which may come from a read error. The genes are TRBV18 and TRBJ2-2; D ambiguous. This CDR3 contains 12 residues. Per the germline V gene, CDR1 is KGHSH and CDR2 is LQKENI. The CDR3 reads CASPPSSRELFF. In nucleotides, the CDR3 is TGTGCCAGCCCACCCTCCTCGAGGGAGCTGTTTTTT.

This clonotype was counted ten times or more. CDR3 amino acids: CASSQDSGLAGEQYF. DNA for the CDR3: TGCGCCAGCAGCCAAGATTCAGGACTAGCGGGAGAGCAGTACTTC. This chain uses TRBV4-3 with TRBJ2-7; TRBD2 matches 12 bases. J was trimmed by 7 bases and V by 0 bases; bases with no gene match: 4. The CDR3 is 15 amino acids. Germline lookup yields CDR1 LGHNA and CDR2 YSLEER.

This clonotype occurred many times. CDR3 sequence reads: CASSALGLGQFF. The DNA of the CDR3 is TGTGCCAGCAGTGCCTTAGGACTGGGGCAGTTCTTC. The chain carries TRBV6-1 and TRBJ2-1, with D possibly being TRBD2 (5 bases). The CDR3 extends over 12 amino acids. Deletions cut 4 bases from V and 12 bases from J, with 13 bases between. Germline-derived CDR1 and CDR2 are MNHNS and SASEGT.

The chain joins TRBV19 to TRBJ1-5, with D unclear. CDR1 is LNHDA and CDR2 is SQIVND in the germline V gene (reference sequence). This CDR3 comprises 13 residues. The ends were cut back, 4 bases at V and 1 base at J, with 5 bases in the middle. CDR3 bases: TGTGCCAGTAGTAGGGTCAGCAATCAGCCCCAGCATTTT. Protein sequence: CASSRVSNQPQHF.